One and the same sample provided the 5 T cell receptor beta chains below, sequenced in a study of identical twins. TCRdb analysed the 5' RACE reads with MiXCR anew, one entry per CDR3 protein. The repertoire holds 300,000 to 400,000 distinct CDR3 sequences, with approximately 8.7% as singletons. The sequenced sample consisted of naive T cells sorted from blood. The source is a woman aged 45-59 years in good health.

This clonotype was recorded a few times. The rearrangement joins TRBV3-1 to TRBJ2-3; D gene ambiguous. Trimming left V 1 base short and J 1 base short, with 9 bases between. Germline V gene sequence: CDR1 LGHDT, CDR2 YNNKEL (reference sequence). The CDR3 is 15 residues long. The CDR3: CASSQGNGGTDTQYF. Written as DNA, the CDR3 is TGTGCCAGCAGCCAAGGGAACGGCGGCACAGATACGCAGTATTTT.

Only a few counts were recorded for this clonotype. The chain has TRBV27 and TRBJ2-1, with a weak D call TRBD2 (6 bases). V dropped 2 bases and J dropped 5 bases, with 10 bases sitting between them. The V gene's germline CDR1 is MNHEY and CDR2 SMNVEV (reference sequence). The CDR3 is made up of 14 amino acids. CDR3 in DNA: TGTGCCAGCAGTTTAAACGGGAGAGACAATGAGCAGTTCTTC. Translated: CASSLNGRDNEQFF.

The chain joins TRBV20-1 to TRBJ2-3, with unresolved D. The CDR3 length is 13 residues. The germline V and J ends were trimmed by 4 bases and 0 bases, with 8 bases remaining between them. The germline CDR1 and CDR2 sequences are DFQATT and SNEGSKA (reference sequence). The CDR3 region is CSAKYPSTDTQYF. CDR3 DNA sequence: TGCAGTGCTAAATACCCTAGCACAGATACGCAGTATTTT.

V and J are TRBV5-1 and TRBJ2-2; TRBD1 agrees at 12 bases. This CDR3 comprises 17 residues. Germline trimming cut 0 bases from V and 7 bases from J; bases unmatched to any gene: 7. CDR1 and CDR2 (germline): SGHRS, YFSETQ. CDR3 loop: CASSLAGTGGRNGELFF. The CDR3 DNA reads TGCGCCAGCAGCTTGGCCGGGACAGGGGGCCGTAACGGGGAGCTGTTTTTT.

The chain's CDR3 is CASSYSLSDTQYF. For the CDR3, the DNA is TGTGCCAGCAGTTACTCCTTGTCGGATACGCAGTATTTT. This chain uses TRBV6-5 with TRBJ2-3; D unresolved. The V end lost 0 bases, the J end lost 6 bases, and 7 bases lay between the germline ends. This CDR3 is built from 13 residues. Germline values: CDR1 MNHEY, CDR2 SVGAGI.